This TCR beta chain comes out of a study of OX40 agonist ivuxolimab in advanced cancers. Turning to the overall study: Ivuxolimab was a fully human IgG2 agonistic monoclonal antibody targeting the costimulatory receptor OX40 (CD134). Intravenous ivuxolimab was administered to patients every 2 weeks at six dose levels: 0.01, 0.1, 0.3, 1.5, 3 and 10 mg/kg. Of the roughly 51 patients in dose escalation, 19 had hepatocellular carcinoma, about 15 had melanoma, 9 had renal cell carcinoma and 9 had head and neck cancer. The dose-escalation cohort was 82.7% male with a mean age of about 60 years, ranging from about 20 to 85. Patients were allowed to have had prior anti-PD-1, anti-PD-L1 or anti-CTLA-4 therapy, and around 41% of the dose-escalation patients had previously received checkpoint inhibitors. The purpose of peripheral TCRbeta sequencing was to test whether ivuxolimab changed TCR sequence diversity and led to clonal T-cell expansion. Partial responses occurred in three dose-escalation patients, of whom one had hepatocellular carcinoma and two had cutaneous melanoma. The paper covers the monotherapy dose-escalation part of the phase I ivuxolimab trial, which included N ≈ 50 patients.

Genomic DNA was extracted from sorted cells for sequencing of the TCRbeta CDR3 region. TCRbeta CDR3 regions were sequenced using the immunoSEQ Assay. This immuneACCESS table, as held by TCRdb, lists in-frame sequences with V and J called but not all clones. Of the missing ones, under half trace to an unresolved V gene in checked studies; the others have no known cause. Here the sample has around 81,000 clones; about 88% occur a single time. Approximately 7% of the sample goes to the ten largest clones. The trial excluded patients who had a history of autoimmune disease or were on systemic immunosuppression. Peripheral blood for TCR sequencing was drawn from every dose cohort at baseline, at cycle 4 day 1 and at cycle 7 day 1. The samples were taken from a phase I, first-in-human, multicenter, open-label dose-escalation trial of ivuxolimab. Adults with locally advanced or metastatic melanoma, renal cell, hepatocellular, or head and neck squamous cell carcinoma were enrolled in the trial. Before TCR sequencing, CD4+ T cells and CD8+ T cells from peripheral blood were sorted into separate populations.

The paper as a whole reports these results and caveats: The antigen specificity of the clonally expanded peripheral T cells was not determined. In the 0.1-3.0 mg/kg groups, partial responders were among the patients with the lowest normalized peripheral clonal expansion, particularly in CD8+ T cells. After ivuxolimab, CD8+ T cells had more expanded clones than CD4+ T cells on average. Low levels of normalized T-cell clonal expansion were also shown by some nonresponding patients. At doses of 0.1 to 3.0 mg/kg, clonal expansion of both CD4+ and CD8+ blood T cells was observed from baseline to week 6.

The CDR3, from cysteine to valine, totals 14 residues. Only the CDR3 portion is preserved as DNA: 42 bases, with reading frame beginning at the first base. CDR1 and CDR2, looked up from the germline V gene, are SGHVS and FQNEAQ. The V end gives up 1 base and the J end 3 bases, leaving 3 bases in the junction not matched to a gene. Regarding this clone: What antigen it recognizes has not been identified. The record has no base qualities; no much larger clone is one base away.

The starting material was CD4+ or CD8+ T cells sorted from blood, obtained in a trial of the OX40 agonist ivuxolimab. The V gene is TRBV7-8 and the J gene is TRBJ2-7; 7 middle bases align to TRBD1. The source of this sequence is an adult with an advanced solid tumor such as melanoma, head and neck, liver or kidney cancer. The CDR3 amino acid sequence is: CASSLGPGGYEQYV. The base sequence is TGTGCCAGCAGCTTAGGACCAGGGGGCTACGAGCAGTACGTC.